The source of this T cell receptor (beta chain) is a study of control samples from healthy donors and cancer patients (dated by TCRdb to the early 2020s). Receptor amplification or capture employed the immunoSEQ multiplex PCR assay. TCRdb's version of the immuneACCESS table is confined to in-frame rearrangements and falls short of the full clone set. An unresolved V gene accounts for under half of the shortfall where checked; the remainder is of unknown origin. Across this sample there are some 130,000 clones, with about 90% seen only once. The top ten clonotypes cover around 2.1% of the sample. About this clone: What antigen it recognizes has not been identified. Base qualities are not recorded, but no much larger clone differs from it by a single base.

The cysteine opens and the phenylalanine closes a CDR3 of 15 amino acids. This entry keeps only the CDR3 DNA: 45 bases, framed from base 1. The germline ends are 17 bases apart after V is trimmed by 8 bases and J by 4 bases. CDR1 and CDR2 are read off the germline V gene (reference sequence) as MNHEY and SMNVEV. The chain was built from TRBV27 and TRBJ2-2; the D region possibly corresponds to TRBD2 (6 bases align). This receptor was taken from a woman aged 45-65 years in good health. The sequenced sample was blood. The CDR3 region: CASATGGWATGELFF. The nucleotide sequence reads as follows: TGTGCCAGCGCTACTGGGGGGTGGGCCACCGGGGAGCTGTTTTTT.